What follows are 16 T cell receptor beta chains derived from one specimen sequenced in a study of early T cells in non-severe SARS-CoV-2 infection. Using its own MiXCR run on the 5' RACE reads, TCRdb lists one record per CDR3 protein. The table records roughly 54,000 distinct CDR3 sequences, approximately 5.6% of them present only once. The specimen was whole blood. The receptors stem from an adult who was a healthcare worker with PCR-confirmed SARS-CoV-2 infection or an uninfected control (not recorded which).

This clonotype was recorded many times. The chain employs TRBV18 and TRBJ2-3; D might be TRBD1 (6 bases). V was cut by 6 bases and J by 2 bases, with 21 bases left in between. Germline CDR1 reads KGHSH; CDR2 reads LQKENI. The CDR3 totals 17 residues. DNA for the CDR3: TGTGCCAGCTCCCGCGAGTGGCGACAGGCAATCACAGATACGCAGTATTTT. Its protein is CASSREWRQAITDTQYF.

This clonotype has ten or more counts. The chain joins TRBV2 to TRBJ2-7; either TRBD1 or TRBD2 may supply D (5 bases each). Per germline, CDR1 SNHLY and CDR2 FYNNEI. The CDR3 has 14 amino acids. The germline V and J ends were trimmed by 7 bases and 0 bases, with 13 bases remaining between them. The CDR3 DNA reads as TGTGCCAGCACCGAGGGGCGCGCCTCCTACGAGCAGTACTTC. This sequence encodes CASTEGRASYEQYF.

This clonotype was detected only a few times. The chain has TRBV5-3 and TRBJ1-4; D gene ambiguous. TRBV5-3 is assigned to the ORF class and has an uncertain function. CDR3 length: 15 amino acids. The V and J ends lost 4 bases and 0 bases respectively, with 10 bases between them. This CDR3 reads CARSGETATNEKLFF. CDR3 in DNA: TGTGCCAGAAGCGGGGAGACTGCAACTAATGAAAAACTGTTTTTT.

This clonotype came up many times. V and J are TRBV20-1 and TRBJ1-5; D ambiguous. V was clipped by 1 base and J by 3 bases, with 10 bases between them. The V gene's germline CDR1 is DFQATT and CDR2 SNEGSKA (reference sequence). The CDR3 is made up of 14 amino acids. CDR3 loop: CSARVEGYNQPQHF. Here the CDR3 DNA reads TGCAGTGCTAGAGTGGAAGGTTACAATCAGCCCCAGCATTTT.

J is TRBJ1-1 and V is TRBV20-1; no clear D. V was cut by 3 bases and J by 2 bases, with 4 bases left in between. The CDR3 totals 11 residues. The germline gives CDR1 DFQATT, CDR2 SNEGSKA (reference sequence). The CDR3 region is CSASLNTEAFF. In DNA form, the CDR3 reads TGCAGTGCTAGCCTAAACACTGAAGCTTTCTTT.

Ten or more counts support this clonotype. The rearrangement uses TRBV12-3 or TRBV12-4 and TRBJ2-1; TRBD2 agrees at 8 bases. J was trimmed by 4 bases and V by 3 bases; bases with no gene match: 5. This CDR3 has 15 residues. The CDR3 sequence: CASSFAAGAYNEQFF. In DNA, the CDR3 is TGTGCCAGCAGTTTCGCAGCGGGAGCGTACAATGAGCAGTTCTTC.

By sample fraction, this clonotype is medium-sized. The gene calls are TRBV6-1 and TRBJ2-1; 7 bases are shared with TRBD2. In germline, CDR1 is MNHNS, CDR2 SASEGT. The CDR3 totals 14 residues. V shed 2 bases and J 5 bases; nucleotides not matched to a gene: 3. The CDR3: CASSESAGDNEQFF. CDR3 sequence (DNA): TGTGCCAGCAGTGAATCGGCGGGGGACAATGAGCAGTTCTTC.

This clonotype has only a few counts. V usage is TRBV14 and J usage is TRBJ1-1; the D is unclear. With 1 base removed from V and 4 bases from J, the gap between germline ends came to 13 bases. Germline V gene lookup returns CDR1 SGHDN and CDR2 FVKESK. The CDR3 is made up of 15 amino acids. In DNA form, the CDR3 reads TGTGCCAGCAGCCAAGTTTCGCACCGGCGCACTGAAGCTTTCTTT. It translates to CASSQVSHRRTEAFF. The entire variable domain, with the rest obtained from reference TRBV14 and TRBJ1-1, is as follows: EAGVTQFPSHSVIEKGQTVTLRCDPISGHDNLYWYRRVMGKEIKFLLHFVKESKQDESGMPNNRFLAERTGGTYSTLKVQPAELEDSGVYFCASSQVSHRRTEAFFGQGTRLTVV.

This clonotype was seen ten or more times. This CDR3 reads CAINDGVGYTF. Here the CDR3 DNA reads TGTGCCATCAACGACGGAGTTGGCTACACCTTC. The chain is built from TRBV10-3 and TRBJ1-2; D is uncertain. The CDR3 is 11 residues long. Germline V gene data show CDR1 as ENHRY and CDR2 as SYGVKD. The V end was cut by 7 bases, the J end by 7 bases, with 10 bases between.

On this clonotype itself: With a much larger clone just one base away, this may be a read error. The rearrangement links TRBV7-9 to TRBJ2-7; D is ambiguous. Germline CDR1 reads SEHNR; CDR2 reads FQNEAQ (reference sequence). The CDR3 runs 13 residues. The CDR3 loop is CVSSPLVDYEQYF. CDR3 DNA: TGTGTCAGCTCCCCATTGGTCGACTACGAGCAGTACTTC. Combining the CDR3 with reference TRBV7-9 and TRBJ2-7 gives the whole variable domain DTGVSQNPRHKITKRGQNVTFRCDPISEHNRLYWYRQTLGQGPEFLTYFQNEAQLEKSRLLSDRFSAERPKGSFSTLEIQRTEQGDSAMYLCVSSPLVDYEQYFGPGTRLTVT.

At least ten counts were recorded for this clonotype. The CDR3 is CASILAGGAYNEQFF. CDR3 coding DNA: TGTGCCAGCATCCTAGCGGGGGGCGCCTACAATGAGCAGTTCTTC. This sequence joins TRBV11-2 and TRBJ2-1, with 11 bases lining up with TRBD2. The CDR3 has 15 amino acids. Germline values: CDR1 SGHAT, CDR2 FQNNGV. The J segment lost 2 bases and the V segment lost 7 bases, leaving 4 bases of the junction unmatched.

This clonotype appeared many times. The chain links TRBV7-9 to TRBJ2-7; D is ambiguous. The CDR3 spans 12 residues. V was pared by 8 bases and J by 1 base, with 9 bases between. Germline CDR1 SEHNR, CDR2 FQNEAQ (reference sequence). The CDR3 DNA reads TGTGCCAGCCAGCATGGATCCTACGAGCAGTACTTC. Amino acids: CASQHGSYEQYF.

This chain connects TRBV4-3 to TRBJ2-5; 8 positions match TRBD2. Germline CDR1 and CDR2: LGHNA and YSLEER. The trim removed 1 base at V and 2 bases at J, leaving 6 bases unmatched. The CDR3 is 16 amino acids. CDR3 DNA: TGCGCCAGCAGCCAAGGATTCGGACTAGCTCAAGAGACCCAGTACTTC. It is translated as CASSQGFGLAQETQYF.

The chain couples TRBV19 to TRBJ1-1; D ambiguous. The CDR3 is made up of 13 amino acids. V lost 5 bases and J 2 bases, leaving 9 bases between the germline ends. Germline V gives CDR1 LNHDA, CDR2 SQIVND (reference sequence). The CDR3, as DNA: TGTGCCAGTAGTTCCGGCTTAAACACTGAAGCTTTCTTT. Amino acids: CASSSGLNTEAFF.

The table lists this clonotype with many counts. V is TRBV6-2 or TRBV6-3 and J is TRBJ2-7; D is ambiguous. Germline V CDR1 and CDR2: MNHEY, SVGEGT. V was pared by 5 bases and J by 6 bases, with 20 bases between. The CDR3 has 15 amino acids. The CDR3 spells CASSTFGEPLGEQYF. Here the CDR3 DNA reads TGTGCCAGCAGTACTTTCGGCGAGCCCCTCGGCGAGCAGTACTTC.

This clonotype was detected ten times or more. In DNA form, the CDR3 reads TGCGCCAGCAGACAGAGCGGGGGGGCCATCTACGAGCAGTACTTC. Amino acids: CASRQSGGAIYEQYF. The chain links TRBV10-2 to TRBJ2-7, with 10 bases aligning to TRBD2. Germline V gene data show CDR1 as WSHSY and CDR2 as SAAADI. V shed 6 bases, J shed 3 bases, and the junction held 8 bases outside the gene matches. The CDR3 has 15 amino acids.